This T cell receptor (beta chain) was sequenced for a study of T-cell memory formation after mild COVID-19. Germline trimming cut 2 bases from V and 4 bases from J; bases unmatched to any gene: 4. Germline CDR1 and CDR2: MRHNA and SNTAGT. The CDR3 has 15 residues. One entry per CDR3 protein, called by TCRdb with MiXCR from the 5' RACE reads. This table has almost 250,000 distinct CDR3 sequences, 15% appearing once. The clonotype comes from an adult woman who had mild COVID-19 (a few samples of this study predate the infection). Cell type and time point are not known. Sequencing was done on a sample of PBMCs or a T cell subset sorted from them (not recorded which). The chain has TRBV6-4 and TRBJ2-3, with TRBD2 identical over 9 bases. The CDR3 region is CASSDGSGSSDTQYF. As DNA, the CDR3 is TGTGCCAGCAGTGACGGTAGCGGGAGTTCAGATACGCAGTATTTT.